This record covers a single T cell receptor beta chain. Assay used: immunoSEQ multiplex PCR; TCRdb lists only in-frame clones, some missing. The profile covers about 130,000 clones, with approximately 90% appearing a single time and about 9% taken by the ten largest. The data stem from a study of control samples from healthy donors and cancer patients. The germline V and J ends were trimmed by 4 bases and 1 base, with 12 bases remaining between them. Germline V gives CDR1 SGHNT, CDR2 YYREEE (reference sequence). This CDR3 contains 16 residues. This sequence was found in a young man in good health. Material: blood. The rearrangement links TRBV5-4 to TRBJ2-6; tentative D call: TRBD2 (5 bases). The CDR3: CASSREQSSGANVLTF. In DNA, the CDR3 is TGTGCCAGCAGCCGGGAACAGAGTTCTGGGGCCAACGTCCTGACTTTC.